A selection of T cell receptor beta chains follows, all from one sample in a study of T cell repertoires in cytomegalovirus infection. TCRdb re-called the reads with MiXCR, one entry per CDR3 protein. The sample contains 740,000 or so distinct CDR3 sequences, 35% of which appear only once. The material sequenced was PBMCs. These receptors were obtained from a human donor in good health (CMV status not recorded). Some clones in this sample may be carry-over from other donors' samples. Both conserved end residues are part of each CDR3. A D gene is named only where the DNA matches it firmly. A clone size is listed for some rows: how often the clone was seen (once, few, many), or a class if it is expanded.

abundance,d_gene,v_gene,j_gene,CDR3aa,CDR3nt
NA,TRBD1,TRBV6-6,TRBJ2-2,CASSYSYGTGNTGELFF,TGTGCCAGCAGTTACTCTTACGGGACAGGGAACACCGGGGAGCTGTTTTTT
few,NA,TRBV27,TRBJ2-3,CASKGGALGTDTQYF,TGTGCCAGCAAGGGCGGAGCGCTCGGCACAGATACGCAGTATTTT
many,TRBD1,TRBV19,TRBJ1-6,CASKITGENSPLHF,TGTGCCAGTAAAATTACAGGGGAAAATTCACCCCTCCACTTT
few,NA,TRBV6-1,TRBJ2-7,CASPPGQGRYEQYF,TGTGCCAGCCCCCCTGGCCAGGGAAGGTACGAGCAGTACTTC
many,NA,TRBV7-8,TRBJ2-7,CASSVGLPSSYEQYF,TGTGCCAGCAGCGTGGGACTTCCGAGCTCCTACGAGCAGTACTTC
NA,NA,TRBV24-1,TRBJ2-5,CATSDLRAGKETQYF,TGTGCCACCAGTGATTTGCGTGCAGGAAAAGAGACCCAGTACTTC
few,NA,TRBV7-9,TRBJ1-1,CASLQINTEAFF,TGTGCCAGCCTTCAGATAAACACTGAAGCTTTCTTT
few,NA,TRBV6-1,TRBJ1-5,CASGRSNQPQHF,TGTGCCAGCGGGAGGAGCAATCAGCCCCAGCATTTT
NA,NA,TRBV28,TRBJ1-1,CASGLYMNTEAFF,TGTGCCAGCGGGTTATACATGAACACTGAAGCTTTCTTT
many,NA,TRBV19,TRBJ2-2,CASSMGRDTGELFF,TGTGCCAGTAGTATGGGAAGGGACACCGGGGAGCTGTTTTTT
NA,NA,TRBV2,TRBJ2-7,CASSSEGGRSGEQYF,TGTGCCAGCAGTTCCGAGGGGGGCAGATCTGGCGAGCAGTACTTC
NA,NA,TRBV24-1,TRBJ1-2,CATSDMTVNYGYNF,TGTGCCACCAGTGATATGACAGTTAACTATGGCTACAACTTC
few,NA,TRBV4-1,TRBJ1-1,CASSQAGEETEAFF,TGCGCCAGCAGCCAAGCAGGGGAGGAGACTGAAGCTTTCTTT
many,TRBD2,TRBV24-1,TRBJ2-2,CATSPQGGGPYTGELFF,TGTGCCACCAGTCCCCAAGGCGGGGGTCCATACACCGGGGAGCTGTTTTTT
many,TRBD1,TRBV11-2,TRBJ2-1,CASSRGTGGLAEQFF,TGTGCCAGCAGCAGGGGGACAGGGGGATTGGCTGAGCAGTTCTTC
few,NA,TRBV5-5,TRBJ2-1,CASSGGGSEQFF,TGTGCCAGCAGCGGCGGAGGGAGTGAGCAGTTCTTC
many,TRBD1,TRBV6-1,TRBJ1-5,CASSVVRDSGLRGQPQHF,TGTGCCAGCAGTGTAGTCCGGGACAGCGGACTACGGGGCCAGCCCCAGCATTTT
few,NA,TRBV27,TRBJ1-2,CASRGLTGNLIYGYTF,TGTGCCAGCAGGGGTCTAACAGGGAATCTGATCTATGGCTACACCTTC
NA,NA,TRBV20-1,TRBJ1-5,CSAREDGHQPQHF,TGCAGTGCTAGAGAGGACGGCCATCAGCCCCAGCATTTT
NA,TRBD1,TRBV11-2,TRBJ2-3,CASSLGTLTGGSTDTQYF,TGTGCCAGCAGCTTAGGCACCTTGACAGGGGGGAGCACAGATACGCAGTATTTT
NA,TRBD1,TRBV27,TRBJ1-5,CASSQQGGRFAGNQPQHF,TGTGCCAGCAGTCAACAGGGGGGACGTTTCGCCGGCAATCAGCCCCAGCATTTT
many,TRBD2,TRBV7-2,TRBJ2-3,CASSLDPLAGEADTQYF,TGTGCCAGCAGCTTAGATCCTCTAGCGGGAGAAGCAGATACGCAGTATTTT
NA,TRBD1,TRBV6-1,TRBJ1-2,CASSELRTGTWSYGYTF,TGTGCCAGCAGTGAACTCAGGACAGGGACTTGGAGCTATGGCTACACCTTC
NA,TRBD1,TRBV28,TRBJ1-5,CASSFKGAYSNQPQHF,TGTGCCAGCAGTTTTAAGGGGGCCTATAGCAATCAGCCCCAGCATTTT
NA,NA,TRBV10-3,TRBJ1-4,CAISDRGGKLFF,TGTGCCATCAGTGACAGGGGAGGAAAACTGTTTTTT
NA,NA,TRBV10-3,TRBJ1-2,CAISPGEDYGYTF,TGTGCCATCTCCCCCGGGGAAGACTATGGCTACACCTTC
NA,NA,TRBV27,TRBJ1-2,CASNQGRGGGYTF,TGTGCCAGCAACCAGGGAAGGGGAGGTGGCTACACCTTC
NA,TRBD1,TRBV19,TRBJ2-2,CASSSTGGSTGELFF,TGTGCCAGTAGTTCGACAGGGGGCTCGACCGGGGAGCTGTTTTTT
NA,NA,TRBV12-3/TRBV12-4,TRBJ1-2,CASSLYGANYGYTF,TGTGCCAGCAGTTTGTACGGCGCTAACTATGGCTACACCTTC
NA,NA,TRBV2,TRBJ2-7,CASRERQVGSYEQYF,TGTGCCAGCAGGGAGAGACAGGTCGGCTCCTACGAGCAGTACTTC
few,NA,TRBV2,TRBJ2-7,CASLWAYEQYF,TGTGCCAGCCTTTGGGCCTACGAGCAGTACTTC
many,TRBD2,TRBV7-2,TRBJ2-5,CASTKTPSGQETQYF,TGTGCCAGCACCAAAACCCCTAGCGGACAAGAGACCCAGTACTTC
NA,NA,TRBV6-6,TRBJ2-5,CASLRGVGISGETQYF,TGTGCCAGCCTTAGGGGGGTAGGAATTTCGGGGGAGACCCAGTACTTC
NA,NA,TRBV9,TRBJ2-1,CASSPGFEQFF,TGTGCCAGCAGCCCAGGGTTTGAGCAGTTCTTC
NA,TRBD2,TRBV7-9,TRBJ2-1,CASSTPGRAGEGNEQFF,TGTGCCAGCAGCACCCCCGGAAGAGCGGGAGAGGGCAATGAGCAGTTCTTC
NA,TRBD2,TRBV7-2,TRBJ2-1,CASSPDWTSPHEFF,TGTGCCAGCAGCCCCGACTGGACTAGCCCGCATGAGTTCTTC
NA,TRBD1,TRBV28,TRBJ1-5,CASRTGQGAFGPQHF,TGTGCCAGCAGAACCGGACAGGGGGCGTTTGGGCCCCAGCATTTT
NA,NA,TRBV30,TRBJ2-2,CAWSPGTGELFF,TGTGCCTGGAGTCCGGGGACCGGGGAGCTGTTTTTT
NA,NA,TRBV24-1,TRBJ1-2,CATCERGSGYTF,TGTGCCACCTGTGAGAGGGGGAGCGGCTACACCTTC
NA,NA,TRBV29-1,TRBJ2-2,CSGQTGANTGELFF,TGCAGCGGTCAGACAGGCGCGAACACCGGGGAGCTGTTTTTT
NA,TRBD1,TRBV4-1,TRBJ1-6,CASSQGRLGQGGTPLHF,TGCGCCAGCAGCCAAGGACGACTCGGACAGGGCGGTACACCCCTCCACTTT
once,TRBD2,TRBV12-3/TRBV12-4,TRBJ2-5,CASSFSLAVETQYF,TGTGCCAGCAGTTTCAGCCTAGCGGTAGAGACCCAGTACTTC